The 4 T cell receptor beta chains listed next were all sequenced from one sample in a study of blood T cell repertoires in COVID-19. This table comes from immunoSEQ multiplex PCR, and its TCRdb copy is limited to in-frame clones, with some not included. The data contain about 20,000 clones, 75% to 95% of them singletons. The material sequenced was peripheral blood. Receptors were obtained from a human donor in a cohort sampled during active COVID-19.

The chain links TRBV3-1 (or the pseudogene TRBV3-2) to TRBJ1-5, with D unclear. The CDR3 length is 15 residues. V was pared by 1 base and J by 0 bases, with 7 bases between. Germline-derived CDR1 and CDR2 are LGHDT and YNNKEL (reference sequence). CDR3 in DNA: TGTGCCAGCAGCCAAGGTTACTATAGCAATCAGCCCCAGCATTTT. Translation: CASSQGYYSNQPQHF.

J is TRBJ2-3 and V is TRBV5-8; 7 nucleotides align to TRBD2. This CDR3 comprises 14 residues. Germline V gene lookup returns CDR1 SGHTS and CDR2 YDEGEE. V shed 2 bases and J 5 bases; nucleotides not matched to a gene: 5. CDR3 residues: CASSLGLEGDTQYF. The DNA for the CDR3 is TGTGCCAGCAGCTTAGGACTAGAAGGAGATACGCAGTATTTT.

This rearrangement joins TRBV12-3 or TRBV12-4 to TRBJ1-2, with unresolved D. V was pared by 6 bases and J by 4 bases, with 12 bases between. The CDR3 spans 13 residues. The CDR3 reads CASSRALVYGYTF. In DNA form, the CDR3 reads TGTGCCAGCAGCCGTGCATTAGTCTATGGCTACACCTTC.

The chain carries TRBV5-8 and TRBJ2-1, with a weak D call TRBD1 (6 bases). In germline, CDR1 is SGHTS, CDR2 YDEGEE. The CDR3 loop spans 16 amino acids. Trimming cost V 4 bases and J 3 bases, with 17 bases left between them. CDR3 bases: TGTGCCAGCAGCCATAGTGGGACACCAAACTACAATGAGCAGTTCTTC. This sequence encodes CASSHSGTPNYNEQFF.